This T cell receptor (beta chain) was recovered during a study of beta chain features in type 1 diabetes (dated by TCRdb to between 2017 and 2018). For context, the study as a whole: Patients and healthy donors did not differ in mean age, gender distribution, total cell number or subset yield. A total of approximately 110,000,000 sorted cells were examined across all samples, and a strong correlation was observed between cell number per subset and RNA yield. In the study, recently diagnosed type 1 diabetes patients and matched healthy donors were compared on the TCRB repertoires of their sorted circulating CD4+ T cell subsets. Naive and central memory subsets were obtained from all 28 donors, but regulatory and stem cell-like memory subsets were isolated from only 8 patients and roughly eight healthy donors. What the research found in general, with its limitations: A moderate but significant shortening of TCRB CDR3 length was observed in type 1 diabetes patients in all four CD4+ subsets. Shorter templates might be favored by PCR, yet because patient and control samples were amplified and corrected together, any such skew would affect both groups equally. Only small numbers of individuals were included in the HLA sub-analyses, which left unresolved whether HLA type had any influence on TCRB rearrangement. Sequencing cDNA rather than genomic DNA could over-represent highly expressing activated cells, although activation and CD3 levels did not differ between groups. Naive, central memory and regulatory TCRB repertoires appeared to be more alike among patients than among healthy donors. Patients with type 1 diabetes made fewer insertions and deleted more nucleotides at VDJ recombination sites, implying thymic rearrangement abnormalities.

About this clone itself: The antigen it recognizes is unknown. Per-base quality was not reported, and no clone a single base away is much larger than it.

Each donor gave one peripheral blood draw, averaging approximately 110 mL, which was collected into heparinised tubes. A BD FACSAria II and a panel including CD45RO, CCR7, CD25, CD127, CD95 and CD27 were used to sort naive, central memory, regulatory and stem cell-like memory CD4+ T cells. Every sorted population had a purity above 95%. PBMCs were isolated immediately by Lymphoprep density gradient centrifugation and stained directly without culture. Samples were stained and sorted in pairs, with one healthy donor and one patient per experiment, so that batch effects were minimized. The High Capacity cDNA Reverse Transcription Kit was used to reverse transcribe all of the isolated RNA, meaning that expressed TCRB transcripts were what got sequenced. Naive, central memory and regulatory T cell samples underwent deep immunoSEQ sequencing, averaging roughly 3.4 million total reads per sample. Sorted cells were lysed in RLT buffer, and RNA was extracted using DNase-treated RNeasy Micro or Mini kits according to cell number. Each cell subset was processed on its own to prevent cross-contamination, while patient and healthy donor samples were processed together. Using the immunoSEQ multiplex PCR, TCRB sequences were amplified from cDNA into 87-bp fragments spanning the CDR3 region. Amplicons were sequenced on the Illumina HiSeq platform. On the authors' methods: PCR bias was corrected computationally using synthetic template baselines, and reads within Hamming distance 2 were collapsed, with unmergeable singletons discarded. Reads were aligned against IMGT so that V, D and J genes, CDR3 length and insertions or deletions at six rearrangement sites could be assigned. Within each subset, clonotype counts were normalized to the number of sorted cells before true diversity and Gini coefficients were calculated with the tcR R package. The overlap coefficient, calculated on TCRB nucleotide sequences, was used to quantify repertoire sharing. Out-of-frame TCRB sequences from naive cells were analyzed as a proxy for the pre-selection repertoire. Held by TCRdb, this immuneACCESS table contains in-frame sequences only and omits some clones. Under half of the omission traces to an unresolved V gene where checked; the cause of the rest is unknown. V, J and clone size are those of that table, while D and trimming were read from the DNA. This sample lists roughly 400,000 clones; about 14% were detected once. The biggest ten clones account for roughly 0.036% of the sample.

The source material was naive CD4+ T cells from blood. Reading the label with the study, this specimen's cell subset or site is: true naive CD4+ T cells. This receptor was taken from a man younger than 40 in good health.

Here is the DNA: TGTGCCAGCAGCGAAAATAGCGGGGGCAATGAGCAGTTCTTC. This is translated as CASSENSGGNEQFF. Recombination connected TRBV7-9 to TRBJ2-1, with 9 bases matching TRBD2. The CDR3, cysteine through phenylalanine, is 14 amino acids long. CDR3 DNA only is kept here, 42 bases in frame from base 1. From the germline V gene (reference sequence), CDR1 is SEHNR and CDR2 is FQNEAQ. Ends trimmed: V by 5 bases, J by 6 bases; bases unmatched to a gene: 5. Outside the CDR3, residues come from the reference TRBV7-9 and TRBJ2-1 proteins, so the full variable domain is: DTGVSQNPRHKITKRGQNVTFRCDPISEHNRLYWYRQTLGQGPEFLTYFQNEAQLEKSRLLSDRFSAERPKGSFSTLEIQRTEQGDSAMYLCASSENSGGNEQFFGPGTRLTVL.